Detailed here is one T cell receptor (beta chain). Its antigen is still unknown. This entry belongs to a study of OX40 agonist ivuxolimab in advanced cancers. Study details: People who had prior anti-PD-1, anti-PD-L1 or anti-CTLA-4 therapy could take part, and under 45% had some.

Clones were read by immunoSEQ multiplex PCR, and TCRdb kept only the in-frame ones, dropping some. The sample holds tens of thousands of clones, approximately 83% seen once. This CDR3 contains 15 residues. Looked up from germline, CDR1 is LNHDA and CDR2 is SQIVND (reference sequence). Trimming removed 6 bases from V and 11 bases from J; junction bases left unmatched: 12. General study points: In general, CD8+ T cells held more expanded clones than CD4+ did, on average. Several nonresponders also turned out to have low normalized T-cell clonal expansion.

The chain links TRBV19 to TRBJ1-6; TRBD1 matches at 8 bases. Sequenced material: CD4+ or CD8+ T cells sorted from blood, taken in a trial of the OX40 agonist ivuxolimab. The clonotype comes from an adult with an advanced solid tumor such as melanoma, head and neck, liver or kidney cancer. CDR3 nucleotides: TGTGCCAGTAGGCCGCGGACAGGGAAGACGACACCCCTCCACTTT. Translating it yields CASRPRTGKTTPLHF.